Shown below are 4 T cell receptor beta chains from a single sample sequenced in a study of neurological immune-mediated disorders. Using its own MiXCR run on the 5' RACE reads, TCRdb lists one record per CDR3 protein. Of 40,000 or so distinct CDR3 sequences in the sample, roughly 2.5% were seen once. Input material: PBMCs. The receptors were sampled from a young man with multiple sclerosis.

This clonotype was detected ten times or more. The genes are TRBV12-3 or TRBV12-4 and TRBJ1-1; D unresolved. This CDR3 has 14 amino acids. Trimming left V 1 base short and J 0 bases short, with 6 bases between. CDR3 sequence reads: CASSLGRLNTEAFF. For the CDR3, the DNA is TGTGCCAGCAGTTTAGGCAGGTTGAACACTGAAGCTTTCTTT.

This clonotype was observed at least ten times. The rearrangement links TRBV27 to TRBJ1-6; the match to TRBD1 covers 10 bases. The germline V gene has CDR1 MNHEY and CDR2 SMNVEV (reference sequence). V shed 3 bases, J shed 5 bases, and the junction held 1 base outside the gene matches. CDR3 length: 15 amino acids. The CDR3 DNA reads as TGTGCCAGCAGTTTCGGACAGGGGGATAATTCACCCCTCCACTTT. This encodes CASSFGQGDNSPLHF.

This clonotype showed up many times. This chain uses TRBV20-1 with TRBJ2-3, with 13 bases identical to TRBD2. Germline V lookup: CDR1 DFQATT, CDR2 SNEGSKA (reference sequence). After removal of 1 base from V and 6 bases from J, the junction contained 4 bases not matched to a gene. This CDR3 region has 15 residues. Here the CDR3 DNA reads TGCAGTGCTAGAGGGACTAGCGGGAGAACGGATACGCAGTATTTT. The encoded protein is CSARGTSGRTDTQYF.

This clonotype was recorded many times. The chain recombines TRBV10-3 with TRBJ2-1; 7 nucleotides match TRBD2. The CDR3 is 15 residues long. Unmatched junction bases numbered 8, after V lost 6 bases and J lost 3 bases. Germline CDR1 ENHRY, CDR2 SYGVKD. Written as DNA, the CDR3 is TGTGCCATCAGCTTTAGCGGGTTGGGCTACAATGAGCAGTTCTTC. Translating it yields CAISFSGLGYNEQFF.